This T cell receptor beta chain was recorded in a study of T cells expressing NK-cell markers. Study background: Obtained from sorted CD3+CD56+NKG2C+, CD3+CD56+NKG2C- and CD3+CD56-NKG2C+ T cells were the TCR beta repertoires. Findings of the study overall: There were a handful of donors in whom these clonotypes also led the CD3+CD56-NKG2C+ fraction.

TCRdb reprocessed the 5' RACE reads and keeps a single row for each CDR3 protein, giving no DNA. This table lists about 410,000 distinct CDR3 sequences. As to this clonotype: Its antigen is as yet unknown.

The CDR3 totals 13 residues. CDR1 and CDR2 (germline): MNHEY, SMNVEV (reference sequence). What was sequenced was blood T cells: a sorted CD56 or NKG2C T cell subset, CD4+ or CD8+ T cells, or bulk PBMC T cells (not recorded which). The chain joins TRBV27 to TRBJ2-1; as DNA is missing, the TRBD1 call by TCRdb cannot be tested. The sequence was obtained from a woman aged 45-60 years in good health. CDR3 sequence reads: CASSSAGDGKRFF.